This T cell receptor beta chain was profiled in a study of blood T cell repertoires in COVID-19. Study-level background: The United States, Italy and Spain supplied acute and convalescent COVID-19 samples. The cDNA or gDNA used as material had been derived from T cells, B-cell-depleted T cells, or PBMCs.

As originally analysed: Cell counts per sample came from amplifying reference gene primers. Assay: immunoSEQ multiplex PCR; the TCRdb copy retains only in-frame clones and omits some. V and J calls and clone size are as listed in that table; D and trimming were resolved from the DNA. The profile covers 350,000 or so clones, with approximately 89% appearing a single time and around 4% taken by the ten largest. This CDR3 has 10 amino acids. Trimming left V 6 bases short and J 5 bases short, with 4 bases between. Patients at the Seattle site were enrolled during active infection and followed longitudinally.

Sequencing was performed on peripheral blood. This sequence was found in a woman aged 60-75 years with COVID-19, enrolled during active disease. V is TRBV12-3 or TRBV12-4 and J is TRBJ1-2, with D uncertain. CDR3: CASRSYGYTF. In DNA, the CDR3 is TGTGCCAGCAGGTCTTATGGCTACACCTTC.